This T cell receptor (beta chain) comes out of a study of neurological immune-mediated disorders. In the study overall: There were roughly 35 multiple sclerosis patients. Of these, roughly 30 had relapsing-remitting MS and 3 had secondary progressive MS. The study's findings and limits: When repertoires were grouped phylogenetically, those of 18 of 34 multiple sclerosis patients fell into one related-CDR3 cluster, a possible signature.

The study built unsorted libraries from 2 million PBMCs kept at -80 C. This clonotype has at least ten counts. What it binds is unknown. Trimming shortened V by 3 bases and J by 1 base, and 11 bases separated the two germline ends. Looked up from germline, CDR1 is MNHEY and CDR2 is SMNVEV (reference sequence). This CDR3 spans 15 amino acids. The authors produced cDNA by 5'RACE using 10-nucleotide random UMIs. TCRdb re-analysed the 5' RACE reads in MiXCR, keeping a single row per CDR3 protein. The sample yields about 87,000 distinct CDR3 sequences, around 3.5% seen once. The sample comprised PBMCs. The clonotype originates from a woman aged 45-65 years with multiple sclerosis. The chain recombines TRBV27 with TRBJ2-3; D might be TRBD2 (5 bases). The CDR3 DNA follows: TGTGCCAGCAGTTTTAAAGGGAGTGGCACAGATACGCAGTATTTT. Residues: CASSFKGSGTDTQYF.